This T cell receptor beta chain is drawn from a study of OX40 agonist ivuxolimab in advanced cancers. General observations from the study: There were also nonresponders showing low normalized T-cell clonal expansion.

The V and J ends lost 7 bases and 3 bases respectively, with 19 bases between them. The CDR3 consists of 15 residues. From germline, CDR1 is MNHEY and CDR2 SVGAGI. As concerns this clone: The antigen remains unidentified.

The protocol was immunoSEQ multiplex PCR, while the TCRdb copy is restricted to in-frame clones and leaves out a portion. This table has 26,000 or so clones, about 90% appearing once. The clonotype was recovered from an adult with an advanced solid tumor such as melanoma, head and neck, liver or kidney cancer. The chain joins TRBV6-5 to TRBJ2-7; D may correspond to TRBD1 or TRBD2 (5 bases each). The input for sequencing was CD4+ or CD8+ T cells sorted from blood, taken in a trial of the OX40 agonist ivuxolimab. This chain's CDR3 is CASTQGEGLVYEQYF. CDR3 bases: TGTGCCAGCACCCAGGGAGAGGGGCTGGTCTACGAGCAGTACTTC.